This T cell receptor beta chain was documented in a study of cytomegalovirus exposure and HLA in healthy donors. Findings of the study overall: A likely sequencing artifact accounted for one observed cluster of highly shared sequence variants. TCR beta sequences reportedly predicted most subjects' HLA-A and HLA-B alleles accurately. Analysis was carried out at a later point, and it linked a missense DCLRE1C variant to TCR beta V- and J-gene trimming.

The study ran its PCR with 60 Vbeta and 13 Jbeta primers. TCRdb's copy holds only in-frame clones and misses some; the assay was immunoSEQ multiplex PCR. There are about 200,000 clones in the sample; about 82% occur only once, and approximately 2.8% lies in the top ten. Regarding this clone: The antigen is not known.

J lost 1 base, V lost 4 bases, and 1 base had no gene match. Germline lookup yields CDR1 MNHEY and CDR2 SVGAGI. The CDR3 extends over 14 amino acids. The sequencing input was PBMCs. This clonotype originated in a man under 40 in good health and CMV-seronegative. The chain employs TRBV6-5 and TRBJ2-3, with TRBD1 matching over 8 bases. CDR3 bases: TGTGCCAGCAGTTCGACAGGGGGCACAGATACGCAGTATTTT. It translates to CASSSTGGTDTQYF.